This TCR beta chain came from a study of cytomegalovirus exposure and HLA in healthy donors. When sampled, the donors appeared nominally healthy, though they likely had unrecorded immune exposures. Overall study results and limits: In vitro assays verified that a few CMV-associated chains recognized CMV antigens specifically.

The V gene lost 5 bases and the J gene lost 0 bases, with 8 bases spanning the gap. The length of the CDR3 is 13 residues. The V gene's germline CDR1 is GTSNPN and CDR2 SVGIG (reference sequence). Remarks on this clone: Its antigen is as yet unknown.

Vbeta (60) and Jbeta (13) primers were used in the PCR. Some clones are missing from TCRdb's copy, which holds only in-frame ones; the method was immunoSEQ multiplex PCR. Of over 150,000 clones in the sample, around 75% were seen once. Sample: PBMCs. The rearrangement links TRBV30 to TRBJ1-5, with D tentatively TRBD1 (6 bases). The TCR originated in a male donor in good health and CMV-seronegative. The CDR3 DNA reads TGTGCCTGGCAGGGGAATAGCAATCAGCCCCAGCATTTT. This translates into CAWQGNSNQPQHF.